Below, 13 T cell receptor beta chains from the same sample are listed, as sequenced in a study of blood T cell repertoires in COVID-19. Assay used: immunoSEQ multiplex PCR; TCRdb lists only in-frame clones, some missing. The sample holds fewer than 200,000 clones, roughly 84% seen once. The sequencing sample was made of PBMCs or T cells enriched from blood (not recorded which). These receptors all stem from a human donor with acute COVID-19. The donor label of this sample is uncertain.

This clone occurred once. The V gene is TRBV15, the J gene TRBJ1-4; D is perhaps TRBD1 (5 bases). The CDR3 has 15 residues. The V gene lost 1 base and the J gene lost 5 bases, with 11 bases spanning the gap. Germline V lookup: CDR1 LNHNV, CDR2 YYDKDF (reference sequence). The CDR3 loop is CATSRVRQLNEKLFF. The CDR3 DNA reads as TGTGCCACCAGCAGAGTAAGACAGCTGAATGAAAAACTGTTTTTT.

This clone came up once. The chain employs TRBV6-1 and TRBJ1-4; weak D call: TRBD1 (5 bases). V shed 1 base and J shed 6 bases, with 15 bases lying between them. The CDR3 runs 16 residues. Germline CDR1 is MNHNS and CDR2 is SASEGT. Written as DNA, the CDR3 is TGTGCCAGCAGTGAAGAGTTCGGGGGGGAGGATGAAAAACTGTTTTTT. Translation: CASSEEFGGEDEKLFF.

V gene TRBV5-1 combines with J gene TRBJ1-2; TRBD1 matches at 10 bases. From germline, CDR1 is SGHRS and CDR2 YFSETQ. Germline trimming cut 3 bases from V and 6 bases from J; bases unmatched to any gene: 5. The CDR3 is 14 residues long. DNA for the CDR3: TGCGCCAGCAGCTCGGGACAGGGGAGCGATGGCTACACCTTC. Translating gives CASSSGQGSDGYTF.

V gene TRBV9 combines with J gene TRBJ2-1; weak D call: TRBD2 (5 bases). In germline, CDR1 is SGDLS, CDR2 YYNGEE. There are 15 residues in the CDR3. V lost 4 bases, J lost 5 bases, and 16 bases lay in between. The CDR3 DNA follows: TGTGCCAGCAGCATCCTCCGGGGATCCCACAATGAGCAGTTCTTC. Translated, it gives CASSILRGSHNEQFF. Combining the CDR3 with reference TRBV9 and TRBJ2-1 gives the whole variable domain DSGVTQTPKHLITATGQRVTLRCSPRSGDLSVYWYQQSLDQGLQFLIQYYNGEERAKGNILERFSAQQFPDLHSELNLSSLELGDSALYFCASSILRGSHNEQFFGPGTRLTVL.

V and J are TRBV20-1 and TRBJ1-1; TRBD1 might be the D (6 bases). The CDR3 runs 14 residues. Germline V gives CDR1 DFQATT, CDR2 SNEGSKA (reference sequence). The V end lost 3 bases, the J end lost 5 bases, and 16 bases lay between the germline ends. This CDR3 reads CSASIAGALTEAFF. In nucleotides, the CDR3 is TGCAGTGCTAGTATCGCAGGGGCGTTGACTGAAGCTTTCTTT.

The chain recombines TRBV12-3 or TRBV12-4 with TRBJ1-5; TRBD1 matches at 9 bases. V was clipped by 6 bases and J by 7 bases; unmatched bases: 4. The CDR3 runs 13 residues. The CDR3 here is CASRQGARQPQHF. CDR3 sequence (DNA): TGTGCCAGCAGACAGGGGGCTAGGCAGCCCCAGCATTTT.

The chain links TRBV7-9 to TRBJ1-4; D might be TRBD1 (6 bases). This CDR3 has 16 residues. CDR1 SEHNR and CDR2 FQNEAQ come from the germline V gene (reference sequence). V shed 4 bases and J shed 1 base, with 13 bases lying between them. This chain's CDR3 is CASSSTSGETNEKLFF. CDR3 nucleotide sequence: TGTGCCAGCAGCTCAACTTCAGGGGAAACTAATGAAAAACTGTTTTTT.

The CDR3 nucleotides read TGCGCCAGCAGCTTCCGGGACAACTCCTACAATGAGCAGTTCTTC. The encoded protein is CASSFRDNSYNEQFF. This chain joins TRBV5-1 and TRBJ2-1; D is possibly TRBD1 (6 bases). This CDR3 is 15 amino acids long. The ends were cut back, 2 bases at V and 0 bases at J, with 9 bases in the middle. Per germline, CDR1 SGHRS and CDR2 YFSETQ.

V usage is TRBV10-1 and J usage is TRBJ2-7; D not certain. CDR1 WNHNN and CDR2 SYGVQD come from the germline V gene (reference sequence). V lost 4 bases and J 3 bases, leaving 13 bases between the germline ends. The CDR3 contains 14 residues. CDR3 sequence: CASSAGGTRYEQYF. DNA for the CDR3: TGCGCCAGCAGTGCAGGTGGCACCCGCTACGAGCAGTACTTC.

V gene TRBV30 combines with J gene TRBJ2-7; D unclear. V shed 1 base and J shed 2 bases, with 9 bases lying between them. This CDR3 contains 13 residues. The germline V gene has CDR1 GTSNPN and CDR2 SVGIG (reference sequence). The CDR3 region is CAWSGSVTYEQYF. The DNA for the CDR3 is TGTGCCTGGAGTGGTTCGGTCACCTACGAGCAGTACTTC. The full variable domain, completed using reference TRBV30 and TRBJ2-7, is SQTIHQWPATLVQPVGSPLSLECTVEGTSNPNLYWYRQAAGRGLQLLFYSVGIGQISSEVPQNLSASRPQDRQFILSSKKLLLSDSGFYLCAWSGSVTYEQYFGPGTRLTVT.

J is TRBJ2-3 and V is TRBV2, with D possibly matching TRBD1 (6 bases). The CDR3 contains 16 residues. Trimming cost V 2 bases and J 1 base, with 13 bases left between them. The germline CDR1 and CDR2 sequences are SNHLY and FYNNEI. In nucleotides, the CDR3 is TGTGCCAGCAGTGAATTGGGAACAGGGCGCACAGATACGCAGTATTTT. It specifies CASSELGTGRTDTQYF.

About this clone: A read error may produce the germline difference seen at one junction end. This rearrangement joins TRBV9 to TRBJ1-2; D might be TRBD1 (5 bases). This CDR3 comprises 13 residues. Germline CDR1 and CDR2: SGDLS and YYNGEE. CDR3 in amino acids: CASSVGGSARPIF. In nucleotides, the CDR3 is TGTGCCAGCAGCGTAGGGGGCAGCGCCCGCCCCATCTTC.

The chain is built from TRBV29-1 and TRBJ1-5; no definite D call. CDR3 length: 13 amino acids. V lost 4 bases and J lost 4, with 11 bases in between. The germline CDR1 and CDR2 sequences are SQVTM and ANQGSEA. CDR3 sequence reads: CSVVWAPNQPQHF. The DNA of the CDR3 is TGCAGCGTTGTTTGGGCGCCGAATCAGCCCCAGCATTTT.